The present entry profiles one T cell receptor (beta chain) with its context. Its antigen remains unknown. The sample comes from a study of vaccination and CD4 T cells after COVID-19. Cultured CD4+ T cell DNA was sequenced using the Oncomine TCR Beta short-read assay. TCRdb redid the calling of the PCR reads with MiXCR, one entry per CDR3 protein. Of more than 10,000 distinct CDR3 sequences listed, 70% to 75% are singletons. The treatment: approximately nine-day PBMC culture with coronavirus spike peptide pools or control peptides (ViraFEST assay). ViraFEST stimulated the growth of antigen-specific T cells using peptide pools and subsequently profiled their TCRs by sequencing. Negative selection separated CD4+ T cells from roughly ten-day cultures. V lost 2 bases and J lost 4, with 16 bases in between. Germline loops: CDR1 ENHRY, CDR2 SYGVKD. This CDR3 has 16 residues.

The chain combines TRBV10-3 with TRBJ2-3; the D gene could be TRBD1 or TRBD2 (5 bases each). The sample comprised CD4+ T cells from blood, cultured in vitro. The receptor comes from a human donor who had recovered from COVID-19. The CDR3 DNA is TGTGCCATCAGTGAGGGGCTTGGGGGAGCGGCAGATACGCAGTATTTT. Residues: CAISEGLGGAADTQYF.